The 2 T cell receptor beta chains reported below all come from one sample, sequenced in a study of T cells expressing NK-cell markers. TCRdb re-called the 5' RACE reads and catalogs CDR3 proteins one per entry, DNA excluded. The listing contains around 380,000 distinct CDR3 sequences. Material: blood T cells: a sorted CD56 or NKG2C T cell subset, CD4+ or CD8+ T cells, or bulk PBMC T cells (not recorded which). These TCRs come from a woman in her 50s in good health.

V usage is TRBV20-1 and J usage is TRBJ2-7; TCRdb's assignment of TRBD1 cannot be checked, as there is no DNA. CDR3 length: 17 residues. The germline V gene encodes CDR1 DFQATT and CDR2 SNEGSKA (reference sequence). CDR3 residues: CSARDPTAGGRGNEQYF.

This chain's CDR3 is CASSQDRTIYEQFF. V and J are TRBV3-1 and TRBJ2-1; the D call of TRBD2 rests on TCRdb alone, since no DNA is present to check it. The germline CDR1 and CDR2 sequences are LGHDT and YNNKEL (reference sequence). This CDR3 region has 14 residues.